This is a list of T cell receptor beta chains from one sample in a study of cytomegalovirus exposure and HLA in healthy donors. Libraries were prepared by immunoSEQ multiplex PCR; TCRdb keeps only in-frame clonotypes and omits some of them. In the table there are 100,000 to 150,000 clones, about 80% of which are singletons. The sample comprised PBMCs. The receptors originated from a man aged 30 to 45 in good health and CMV-seropositive. CDR3s include the opening cysteine and the closing phenylalanine or tryptophan. D genes are given only for firm matches. Some rows mark clone size as missing; the rest say once, few, many or name a class of expanded clone.

D gene	J gene	V gene	clone size	CDR3 protein	CDR3 DNA
TRBD1	TRBJ2-3	TRBV4-1	-	CASSQDDRGRADTQYF	TGCGCCAGCAGCCAAGATGACAGGGGGCGGGCAGATACGCAGTATTTT
-	TRBJ1-1	TRBV5-6	-	CASSLATYTEAFF	TGTGCCAGCAGCTTGGCTACGTACACTGAAGCTTTCTTT
-	TRBJ1-2	TRBV6-5	-	CASSYSWGNYGYTF	TGTGCCAGCAGTTACTCGTGGGGCAACTATGGCTACACCTTC
-	TRBJ1-2	TRBV29-1	once	CSGETGWGYGYTF	TGCAGCGGGGAGACCGGTTGGGGCTATGGCTACACCTTC
TRBD1	TRBJ2-1	TRBV18	few	CASSPRQGREQFF	TGTGCCAGCTCGCCAAGACAGGGGCGTGAGCAGTTCTTC
TRBD1	TRBJ2-4	TRBV5-1	-	CASSSTGVAKNIQYF	TGCGCCAGCAGCTCCACAGGGGTAGCCAAAAACATTCAGTACTTC
TRBD1	TRBJ1-2	TRBV6-1	-	CASVDRVGYTF	TGTGCCAGCGTAGACAGGGTTGGCTACACCTTC
-	TRBJ2-7	TRBV19	-	CASRPQDVSTYEQYF	TGTGCCAGTAGGCCACAGGACGTCTCTACCTACGAGCAGTACTTC
TRBD1	TRBJ1-2	TRBV5-1	-	CASSWTGGGYGYTF	TGCGCCAGCAGCTGGACAGGGGGCGGCTATGGCTACACCTTC
-	TRBJ2-7	TRBV27	once	CASSPQDREGVGEQYF	TGTGCCAGCAGTCCGCAGGACAGGGAGGGTGTCGGCGAGCAGTACTTC
-	TRBJ2-7	TRBV4-1	-	CASSRHTSYEQYF	TGCGCCAGCAGTAGACACACCTCCTACGAGCAGTACTTC
TRBD1	TRBJ2-7	TRBV30	-	CAWRTITGGYEQYF	TGTGCCTGGAGGACGATAACAGGGGGCTACGAGCAGTACTTC
-	TRBJ1-1	TRBV2	-	CASSEDGTNTEAFF	TGTGCCAGCAGTGAAGATGGGACTAACACTGAAGCTTTCTTT
-	TRBJ1-6	TRBV14	-	CASSQGRENSPLHF	TGTGCCAGCAGCCAAGGCAGGGAAAATTCACCCCTCCACTTT
-	TRBJ1-1	TRBV10-3	-	CAISSGTEAFF	TGTGCCATCAGTTCCGGGACTGAAGCTTTCTTT
TRBD1	TRBJ1-1	TRBV30	-	CAWSSGQGVTEAFF	TGTGCCTGGAGTTCGGGGCAGGGGGTCACTGAAGCTTTCTTT
TRBD1	TRBJ1-5	TRBV2	-	CASQGTGGGSNQPQHF	TGTGCCAGCCAAGGGACAGGGGGCGGAAGCAATCAGCCCCAGCATTTT
-	TRBJ1-1	TRBV14	once	CASSQVEGTEAFF	TGTGCCAGCAGCCAAGTAGAGGGCACTGAAGCTTTCTTT
-	TRBJ2-7	TRBV27	few	CASSQKGHHEQYF	TGTGCCAGCAGTCAAAAAGGACACCACGAGCAGTACTTC
TRBD2	TRBJ2-3	TRBV5-1	-	CASSVRGGASDTQYF	TGCGCCAGCAGCGTACGCGGGGGGGCGTCAGATACGCAGTATTTT
TRBD1	TRBJ1-1	TRBV19	-	CASSWDSRGTEAFF	TGTGCCAGTAGTTGGGACAGCCGAGGGACTGAAGCTTTCTTT
-	TRBJ2-4	TRBV21-1	few	CASNRAKNIQYF	TGTGCCAGCAACAGGGCCAAAAACATTCAGTACTTC
-	TRBJ1-2	TRBV6-1	-	CASMVRQTGSYGYTF	TGTGCCAGCATGGTGAGGCAGACCGGTAGCTATGGCTACACCTTC
TRBD2	TRBJ2-5	TRBV10-3	-	CAISDRSGGYQETQYF	TGTGCCATCAGTGATCGGAGCGGGGGGTACCAAGAGACCCAGTACTTC
TRBD1	TRBJ2-5	TRBV9	-	CASSVQGAGETQYF	TGTGCCAGCAGCGTTCAGGGGGCAGGTGAGACCCAGTACTTC
TRBD2	TRBJ2-5	TRBV6-5	few	CASSYLAGHQETQYF	TGTGCCAGCAGTTACCTAGCGGGGCACCAAGAGACCCAGTACTTC
TRBD1	TRBJ1-2	TRBV7-2	-	CASSSQTGNYGYTF	TGTGCCAGCAGCTCGCAGACAGGGAACTATGGCTACACCTTC
-	TRBJ1-2	TRBV30	-	CAWSVNWGHYGYTF	TGTGCCTGGAGTGTAAATTGGGGCCACTATGGCTACACCTTC
-	TRBJ1-1	TRBV7-3	few	CASSHHETGEAFF	TGTGCCAGCAGCCACCACGAGACAGGTGAAGCTTTCTTT
TRBD1	TRBJ2-1	TRBV23-1	-	CASSLKGTGVYEQFF	TGCGCCAGCAGTCTAAAGGGGACAGGGGTTTATGAGCAGTTCTTC
-	TRBJ2-7	TRBV6-6	-	CASSYSRALSYEQYF	TGTGCCAGCAGTTACTCGAGGGCTTTATCCTACGAGCAGTACTTC
-	TRBJ2-1	TRBV27	-	CASTPGAGIGTWNEQFF	TGTGCCAGCACCCCGGGAGCAGGGATCGGTACATGGAATGAGCAGTTCTTC
TRBD2	TRBJ2-1	TRBV7-3	once	CASSLGFGGGAEQFF	TGTGCCAGCAGCTTAGGCTTCGGCGGGGGGGCTGAGCAGTTCTTC
-	TRBJ2-6	TRBV25-1	-	CASSRGSSGANVLTF	TGTGCCAGCAGTAGGGGGAGCTCTGGGGCCAACGTCCTGACTTTC
-	TRBJ2-2	TRBV18	-	CASSPMAQGLSTGELFF	TGTGCCAGCTCACCAATGGCCCAGGGGCTGAGCACCGGGGAGCTGTTTTTT
-	TRBJ1-4	TRBV2	-	CASSEDSNEKLFF	TGTGCCAGCAGTGAAGACAGTAATGAAAAACTGTTTTTT
-	TRBJ2-3	TRBV19	-	CASSTMDTSTDTQYF	TGTGCCAGTAGTACCATGGACACCAGCACAGATACGCAGTATTTT
TRBD1	TRBJ2-1	TRBV27	-	CASSSIRDRGRVEQFF	TGTGCCAGCAGTTCAATACGGGACAGGGGGCGGGTTGAGCAGTTCTTC
-	TRBJ2-1	TRBV2	few	CASSPEATYNEQFF	TGTGCCAGCAGCCCCGAAGCCACCTACAATGAGCAGTTCTTC
-	TRBJ2-5	TRBV29-1	-	CSVGTGPRGETQYF	TGCAGCGTTGGGACGGGCCCGAGGGGGGAGACCCAGTACTTC
-	TRBJ1-5	TRBV2	-	CASSVLRTVSNQPQHF	TGTGCCAGCAGTGTCCTAAGGACAGTATCCAATCAGCCCCAGCATTTT
TRBD1	TRBJ1-5	TRBV19	-	CASSIWDRDQPQHF	TGTGCCAGTAGTATATGGGACAGGGACCAGCCCCAGCATTTT